What follows are 11 T cell receptor beta chains derived from one specimen sequenced in a study of HIV-infected patients and healthy controls. All unsorted peripheral T cells were captured because whole blood was used without fractionation. Reverse transcription used about 510 ng RNA and constant-region primers for alpha and beta. Separate chain-specific third strand synthesis with multiplexing indices produced the alpha and beta libraries. TCRdb redid the calling of the 5' RACE reads with MiXCR, one entry per CDR3 protein. Counted here are fewer than 20,000 distinct CDR3 sequences, more than 10% occurring once; the ten biggest clones make up 11%. Sequences were obtained from blood. These receptors were collected from an adult in good health.

This clonotype is labeled as medium-sized (0.01 to 0.1%). Here the CDR3 reads CASSPYLRGETQYF. The CDR3 nucleotides are TGCGCCAGCAGTCCCTACTTAAGGGGAGAGACCCAGTACTTC. V is TRBV4-1 and J is TRBJ2-5, with D perhaps TRBD1 (5 bases). With 6 bases removed from V and 4 bases from J, the gap between germline ends came to 15 bases. The CDR3 runs 14 residues. The germline V gene encodes CDR1 MGHRA and CDR2 YSYEKL.

This clonotype was counted at least ten times. The V and J genes are TRBV6-6 and TRBJ1-5; no clear D. Germline V gene data show CDR1 as MNHNY and CDR2 as SVGAGI (reference sequence). Trimming stripped 4 bases from V and 7 bases from J, with 8 bases between. This CDR3 spans 12 amino acids. The CDR3 sequence is CASSWRWQPQHF. The CDR3, as DNA: TGTGCCAGCAGTTGGCGGTGGCAGCCCCAGCATTTT.

This clonotype was seen ten or more times. The rearrangement links TRBV5-8 to TRBJ2-1, with D perhaps being TRBD1 or TRBD2 (5 bases each). This CDR3 contains 14 residues. V lost 4 bases and J lost 7, with 15 bases in between. Germline values: CDR1 SGHTS, CDR2 YDEGEE. DNA of the CDR3: TGTGCCAGCAGCCGCCGGGACCCCCGGAATGAGCAGTTCTTC. This encodes CASSRRDPRNEQFF.

By share, this clonotype ranks as medium-sized. The chain is built from TRBV2 and TRBJ1-4; no firm D call. In germline, CDR1 is SNHLY, CDR2 FYNNEI. The CDR3 totals 11 residues. Trimming shortened V by 1 base and J by 13 bases, and 7 bases separated the two germline ends. For the CDR3, the DNA is TGTGCCAGCAGTGAAGACGTTGGACTGTTTTTT. Residues: CASSEDVGLFF.

This clonotype was seen many times. This chain uses TRBV19 with TRBJ2-7, with 9 positions matching TRBD1. The V and J ends lost 6 bases and 2 bases, in that order; junction bases with no gene match: 11. The V gene's germline CDR1 is LNHDA and CDR2 SQIVND (reference sequence). The CDR3 is 16 amino acids. The CDR3 DNA is TGTGCCAGTAGGATAAGCGGGACAGGGTTGACCTACGAGCAGTACTTC. Translated: CASRISGTGLTYEQYF.

This clonotype was observed many times. This chain uses TRBV4-3 with TRBJ2-6; D perhaps matches TRBD2 (6 bases). Per the germline V gene, CDR1 is LGHNA and CDR2 is YSLEER. The CDR3 has 17 residues. The germline V and J ends were trimmed by 0 bases and 0 bases, with 9 bases remaining between them. This CDR3 is CASSQDRGFSGANVLTF. CDR3 coding DNA: TGCGCCAGCAGCCAAGATCGGGGGTTCTCTGGGGCCAACGTCCTGACTTTC.

This clonotype has a count of ten or more. The rearrangement links TRBV6-5 to TRBJ2-3; weak D call: TRBD1 (6 bases). Germline assignment: CDR1 MNHEY and CDR2 SVGAGI. V lost 0 bases and J lost 2, with 12 bases in between. The CDR3 spans 16 residues. Here the CDR3 reads CASSYSRGRYTDTQYF. DNA of the CDR3: TGTGCCAGCAGTTACTCCAGGGGCAGGTACACAGATACGCAGTATTTT.

This clonotype was counted ten times or more. This chain connects TRBV15 to TRBJ2-6, with 10 bases aligning to TRBD1. CDR3 length equals 18 residues. J gave up 0 bases and V 5 bases, and 7 bases lay outside the gene matches. Germline V gene sequence: CDR1 LNHNV, CDR2 YYDKDF (reference sequence). In DNA form, the CDR3 reads TGTGCCACCAGCGGATGGGACAGGGGAACCTCTGGGGCCAACGTCCTGACTTTC. Its protein is CATSGWDRGTSGANVLTF.

In this sample, this clonotype turned up many times. The rearrangement links TRBV29-1 to TRBJ1-1; D is perhaps TRBD1 (5 bases). CDR1 SQVTM and CDR2 ANQGSEA come from the germline V gene. The CDR3 is made up of 15 amino acids. V lost 5 bases to trimming and J lost 1 base, with 17 bases between them. CDR3 sequence: CSVSSRGGANTEAFF. The CDR3, as DNA: TGCAGCGTTTCGAGTCGAGGAGGGGCGAACACTGAAGCTTTCTTT.

Details on this clonotype: One base away lies a much larger clone, so this may be a sequencing read error. This sequence joins TRBV3-1 and TRBJ2-5, with TRBD2 matching over 8 bases. The length of the CDR3 is 18 residues. CDR1 and CDR2 from the germline V gene are LGHDT and YNNKEL (reference sequence). With V trimmed by 1 base and J by 2 bases, 12 bases remained unmatched. The CDR3 reads CASSQGDLAGGRQETQYF. In nucleotides, the CDR3 is TGTGCCAGCAGCCAAGGGGATCTTGCGGGGGGCCGACAAGAGACCCAGTACTTC.

The table lists this clonotype with many counts. The chain recombines TRBV5-1 with TRBJ1-2; D remains unclear. The V gene lost 4 bases and the J gene lost 4 bases, with 32 bases spanning the gap. The CDR3 sequence is 20 residues long. CDR1 and CDR2 (germline): SGHRS, YFSETQ. This CDR3 reads CASSQVVFRRRQVGIYGYTF. The CDR3 DNA follows: TGCGCCAGCAGCCAAGTAGTATTTCGTCGTCGGCAGGTGGGAATCTATGGCTACACCTTC.